The present TCR beta chain was sequenced within a study of blood T cells in healthy people across ages. General study points: Among long-lived donors, naive CD4+ cells were more numerous and diversity higher than in aged donors. Donor CMV infection status was unknown, possibly confounding age-related changes in expanded clonotypes.

Researchers collected 9.5 to 10 milliliters of peripheral blood from every single donor. Per sample, extraction of total RNA gave at least 5.5 micrograms in every case. This clonotype turned up a few times. What it binds is not known. The germline gives CDR1 MNHEY, CDR2 SMNVEV (reference sequence). Trimming cost V 7 bases and J 7 bases; bases outside gene matches: 4. The CDR3 spans 11 residues. A second PCR of roughly 7 to 11 cycles used a sample-barcoded 5' primer and a J-beta primer mix. Via MiXCR, TCRdb re-called the 5' RACE reads, giving one row per CDR3 protein. The sample carries approximately 790,000 distinct CDR3 sequences, approximately 67% recorded once.

The sequence was obtained from a man aged 25 to 45 in good health. The sequencing input was blood. The chain recombines TRBV27 with TRBJ2-7, with TRBD1 matching over 7 bases. CDR3 nucleotides: TGTGCCAGCAAAAGGGGGCGGGAGCAGTACTTC. The encoded protein is CASKRGREQYF.